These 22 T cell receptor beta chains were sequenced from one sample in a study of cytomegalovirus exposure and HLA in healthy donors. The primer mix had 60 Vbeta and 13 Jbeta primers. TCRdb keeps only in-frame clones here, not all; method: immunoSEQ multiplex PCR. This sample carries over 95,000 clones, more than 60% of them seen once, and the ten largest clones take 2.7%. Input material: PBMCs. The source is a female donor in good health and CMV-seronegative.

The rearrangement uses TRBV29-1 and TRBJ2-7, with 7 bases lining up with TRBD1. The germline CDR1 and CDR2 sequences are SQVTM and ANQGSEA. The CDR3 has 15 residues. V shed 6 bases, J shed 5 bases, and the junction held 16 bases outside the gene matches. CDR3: CSVKSRDRGVNEQYF. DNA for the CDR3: TGCAGCGTGAAAAGCCGGGACAGAGGGGTTAACGAGCAGTACTTC.

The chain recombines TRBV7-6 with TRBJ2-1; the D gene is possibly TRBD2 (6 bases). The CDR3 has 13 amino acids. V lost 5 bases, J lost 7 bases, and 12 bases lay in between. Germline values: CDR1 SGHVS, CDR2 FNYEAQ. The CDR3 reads CASSPIAANEQFF. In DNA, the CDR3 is TGTGCCAGCAGCCCCATAGCGGCTAATGAGCAGTTCTTC.

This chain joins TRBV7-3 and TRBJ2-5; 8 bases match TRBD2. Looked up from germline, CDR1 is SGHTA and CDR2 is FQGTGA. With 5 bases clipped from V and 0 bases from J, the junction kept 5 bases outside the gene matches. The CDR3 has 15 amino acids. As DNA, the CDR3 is TGTGCCAGCAGCCCGGAACTAGCGGACCAAGAGACCCAGTACTTC. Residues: CASSPELADQETQYF.

The CDR3 DNA reads TGTGCCAGCTCGCCTCAGGGGAGCGCCAAAAACATTCAGTACTTC. This gives the protein CASSPQGSAKNIQYF. The chain uses TRBV18 and TRBJ2-4; D possibly corresponds to TRBD1 (6 bases). There are 15 residues in the CDR3. Deletions cut 6 bases from V and 1 base from J, with 13 bases between. Germline V gene data show CDR1 as KGHSH and CDR2 as LQKENI.

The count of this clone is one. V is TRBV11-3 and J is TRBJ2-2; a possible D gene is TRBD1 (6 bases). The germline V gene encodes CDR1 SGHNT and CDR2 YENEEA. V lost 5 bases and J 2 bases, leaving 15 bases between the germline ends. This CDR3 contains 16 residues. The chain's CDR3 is CASSHRTDGNTGELFF. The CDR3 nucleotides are TGTGCCAGCAGCCATAGGACAGACGGTAACACCGGGGAGCTGTTTTTT.

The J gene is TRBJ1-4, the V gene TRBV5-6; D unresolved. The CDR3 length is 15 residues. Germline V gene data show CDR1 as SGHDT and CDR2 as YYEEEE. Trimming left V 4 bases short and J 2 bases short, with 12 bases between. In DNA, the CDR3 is TGTGCCAGCAGCCACGTAACAGCCACTAATGAAAAACTGTTTTTT. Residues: CASSHVTATNEKLFF. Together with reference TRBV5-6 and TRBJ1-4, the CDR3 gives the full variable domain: DAGVTQSPTHLIKTRGQQVTLRCSPKSGHDTVSWYQQALGQGPQFIFQYYEEEERQRGNFPDRFSGHQFPNYSSELNVNALLLGDSALYLCASSHVTATNEKLFFGSGTQLSVL.

CDR3 amino acids: CSVEGENYGYTF. As DNA, the CDR3 is TGCAGCGTTGAGGGCGAGAACTATGGCTACACCTTC. This chain connects TRBV29-1 to TRBJ1-2; no definite D call. This CDR3 has 12 residues. From germline, CDR1 is SQVTM and CDR2 ANQGSEA. Trimming stripped 3 bases from V and 2 bases from J, with 7 bases between.

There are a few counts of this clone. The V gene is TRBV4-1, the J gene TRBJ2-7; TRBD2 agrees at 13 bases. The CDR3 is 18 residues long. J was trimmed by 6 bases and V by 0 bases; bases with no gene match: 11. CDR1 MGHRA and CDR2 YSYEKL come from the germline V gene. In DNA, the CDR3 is TGCGCCAGCAGCCAAGAAAGCGGACTAGCGGGGGTTGAATCCGAGCAGTACTTC. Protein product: CASSQESGLAGVESEQYF.

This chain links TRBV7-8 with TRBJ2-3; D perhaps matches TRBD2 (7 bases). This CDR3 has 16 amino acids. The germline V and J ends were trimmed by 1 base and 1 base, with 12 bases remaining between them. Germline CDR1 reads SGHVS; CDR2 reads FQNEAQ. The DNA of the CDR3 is TGTGCCAGCAGCTTAGGTCGGGGGGCCGGCACAGATACGCAGTATTTT. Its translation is CASSLGRGAGTDTQYF.

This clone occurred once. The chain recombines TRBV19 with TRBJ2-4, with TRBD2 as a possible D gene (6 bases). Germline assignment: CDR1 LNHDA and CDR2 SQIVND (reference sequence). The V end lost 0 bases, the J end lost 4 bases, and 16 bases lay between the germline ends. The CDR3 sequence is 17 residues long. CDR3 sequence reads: CASSIDPPGAAKNIQYF. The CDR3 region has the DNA TGTGCCAGTAGTATAGATCCTCCGGGAGCGGCTAAAAACATTCAGTACTTC.

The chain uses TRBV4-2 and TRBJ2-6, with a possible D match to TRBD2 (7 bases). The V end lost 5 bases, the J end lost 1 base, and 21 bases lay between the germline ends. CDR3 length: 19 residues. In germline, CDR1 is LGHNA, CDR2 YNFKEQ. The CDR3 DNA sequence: TGTGCCAGCAGCGCGGGGGCGCTCCCCGGGAGTTCTGGGGCCAACGTCCTGACTTTC. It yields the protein CASSAGALPGSSGANVLTF.

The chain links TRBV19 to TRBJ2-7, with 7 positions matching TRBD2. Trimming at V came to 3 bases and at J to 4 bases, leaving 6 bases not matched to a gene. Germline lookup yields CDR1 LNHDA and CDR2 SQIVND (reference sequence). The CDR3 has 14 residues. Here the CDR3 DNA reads TGTGCCAGTAGTATCAGGGAGGGGTCGTACGAGCAGTACTTC. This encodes CASSIREGSYEQYF.

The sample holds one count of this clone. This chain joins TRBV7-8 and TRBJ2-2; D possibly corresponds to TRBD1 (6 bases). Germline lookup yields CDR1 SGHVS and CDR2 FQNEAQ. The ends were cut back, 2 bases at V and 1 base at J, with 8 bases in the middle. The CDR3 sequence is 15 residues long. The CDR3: CASSLQGMNTGELFF. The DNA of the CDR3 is TGTGCCAGCAGCTTACAGGGGATGAACACCGGGGAGCTGTTTTTT.

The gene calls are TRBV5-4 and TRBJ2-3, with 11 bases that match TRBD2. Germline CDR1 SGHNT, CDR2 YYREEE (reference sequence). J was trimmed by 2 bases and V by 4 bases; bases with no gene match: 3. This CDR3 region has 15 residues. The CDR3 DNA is TGTGCCAGCAGCCTAGCGGGGGGAGCCACAGATACGCAGTATTTT. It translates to CASSLAGGATDTQYF. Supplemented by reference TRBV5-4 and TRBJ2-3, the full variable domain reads ETGVTQSPTHLIKTRGQQVTLRCSSQSGHNTVSWYQQALGQGPQFIFQYYREEENGRGNFPPRFSGLQFPNYSSELNVNALELDDSALYLCASSLAGGATDTQYFGPGTRLTVL.

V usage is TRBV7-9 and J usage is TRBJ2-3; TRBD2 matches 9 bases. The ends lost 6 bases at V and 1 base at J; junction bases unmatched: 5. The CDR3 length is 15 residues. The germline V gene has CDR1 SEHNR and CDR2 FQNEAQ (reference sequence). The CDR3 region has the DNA TGTGCCAGCAGGATCATAGCGGGGGGCACAGATACGCAGTATTTT. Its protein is CASRIIAGGTDTQYF.

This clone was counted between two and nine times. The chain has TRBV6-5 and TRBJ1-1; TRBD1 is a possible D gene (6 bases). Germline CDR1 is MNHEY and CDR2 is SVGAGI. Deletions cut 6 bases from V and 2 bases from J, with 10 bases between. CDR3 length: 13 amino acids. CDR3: CASRHRVNTEAFF. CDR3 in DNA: TGTGCCAGCAGGCACAGGGTTAACACTGAAGCTTTCTTT.

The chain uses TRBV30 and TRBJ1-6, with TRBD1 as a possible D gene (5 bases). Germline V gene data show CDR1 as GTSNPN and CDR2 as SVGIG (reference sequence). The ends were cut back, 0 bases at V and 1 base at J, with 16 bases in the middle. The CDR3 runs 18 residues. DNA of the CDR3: TGTGCCTGGAGTGTACTGACAGCTACCCTTTCCTATAATTCACCCCTCCACTTT. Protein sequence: CAWSVLTATLSYNSPLHF.

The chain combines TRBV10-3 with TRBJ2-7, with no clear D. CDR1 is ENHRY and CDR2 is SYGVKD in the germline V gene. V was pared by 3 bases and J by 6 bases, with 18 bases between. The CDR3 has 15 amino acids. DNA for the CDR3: TGTGCCATCAGTGATGAGGATCGGCGGTCCGTCGAGCAGTACTTC. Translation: CAISDEDRRSVEQYF.

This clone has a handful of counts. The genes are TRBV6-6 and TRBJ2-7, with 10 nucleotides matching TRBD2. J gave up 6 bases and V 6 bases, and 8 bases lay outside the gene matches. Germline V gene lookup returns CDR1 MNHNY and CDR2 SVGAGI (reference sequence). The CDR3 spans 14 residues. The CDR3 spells CASSRAGGRIEQYF. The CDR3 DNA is TGTGCCAGCAGCCGAGCGGGGGGGCGCATCGAGCAGTACTTC.

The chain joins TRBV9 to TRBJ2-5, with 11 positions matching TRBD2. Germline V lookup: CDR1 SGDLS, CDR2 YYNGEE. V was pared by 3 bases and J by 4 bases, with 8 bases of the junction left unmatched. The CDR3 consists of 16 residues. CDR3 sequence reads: CASSGVAGGPGETQYF. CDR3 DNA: TGTGCCAGCAGCGGTGTAGCGGGGGGGCCGGGAGAGACCCAGTACTTC.

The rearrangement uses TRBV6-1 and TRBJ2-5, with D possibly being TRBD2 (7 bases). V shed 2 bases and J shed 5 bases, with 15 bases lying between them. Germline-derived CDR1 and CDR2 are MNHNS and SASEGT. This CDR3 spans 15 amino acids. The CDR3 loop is CASSESFKGGETQYF. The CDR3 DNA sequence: TGTGCCAGCAGTGAATCCTTTAAGGGGGGGGAGACCCAGTACTTC.

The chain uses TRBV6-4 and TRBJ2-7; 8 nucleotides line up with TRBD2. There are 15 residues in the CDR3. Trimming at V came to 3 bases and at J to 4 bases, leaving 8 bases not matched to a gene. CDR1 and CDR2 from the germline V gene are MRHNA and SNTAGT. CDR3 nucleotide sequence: TGTGCCAGCAGTGAACGCGGGGGGACACCTTACGAGCAGTACTTC. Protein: CASSERGGTPYEQYF.